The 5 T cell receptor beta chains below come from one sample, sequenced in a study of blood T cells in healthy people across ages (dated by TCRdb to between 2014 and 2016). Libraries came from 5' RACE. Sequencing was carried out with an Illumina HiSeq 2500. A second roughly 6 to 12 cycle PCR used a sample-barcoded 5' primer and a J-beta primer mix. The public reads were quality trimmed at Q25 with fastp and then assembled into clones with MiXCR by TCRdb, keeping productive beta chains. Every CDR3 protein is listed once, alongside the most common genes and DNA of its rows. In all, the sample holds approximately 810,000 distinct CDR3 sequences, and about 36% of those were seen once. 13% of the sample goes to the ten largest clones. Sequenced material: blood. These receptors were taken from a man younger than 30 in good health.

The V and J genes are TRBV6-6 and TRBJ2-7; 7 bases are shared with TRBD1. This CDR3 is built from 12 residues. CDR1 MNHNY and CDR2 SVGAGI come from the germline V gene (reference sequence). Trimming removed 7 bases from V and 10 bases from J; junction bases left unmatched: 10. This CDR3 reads CASNQNRGAQYF. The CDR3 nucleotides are TGTGCCAGCAACCAAAACAGGGGTGCCCAGTACTTC.

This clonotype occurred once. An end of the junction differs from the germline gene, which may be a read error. The CDR3 bases are TGTACCATCAGGATTACCGGGACATGGGACTATGGCTACACCTTC. Its protein product is CTIRITGTWDYGYTF. The gene calls are TRBV10-3 and TRBJ1-2; possible D gene TRBD1, 6 bases. Germline V CDR1 and CDR2: ENHRY, SYGVKD. The CDR3 consists of 15 residues.

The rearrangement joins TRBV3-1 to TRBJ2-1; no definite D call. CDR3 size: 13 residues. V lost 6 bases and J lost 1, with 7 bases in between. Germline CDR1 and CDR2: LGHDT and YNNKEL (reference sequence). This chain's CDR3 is CASSAESYNEQFF. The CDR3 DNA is TGTGCCAGCAGTGCCGAGTCCTACAATGAGCAGTTCTTC.

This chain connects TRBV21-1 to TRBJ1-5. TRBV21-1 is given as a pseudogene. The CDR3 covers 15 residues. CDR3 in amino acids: CASSKRTIDNQPQHF. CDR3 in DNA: TGTGCCAGCAGCAAACGGACCATAGACAATCAGCCCCAGCATTTT.

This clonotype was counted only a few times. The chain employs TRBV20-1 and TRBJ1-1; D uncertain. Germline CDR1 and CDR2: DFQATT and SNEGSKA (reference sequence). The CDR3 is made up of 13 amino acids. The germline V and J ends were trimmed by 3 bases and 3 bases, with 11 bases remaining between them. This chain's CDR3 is CSASGQGHTEAFF. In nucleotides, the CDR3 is TGCAGTGCTAGTGGGCAAGGACACACTGAAGCTTTCTTT.